This T cell receptor beta chain was captured by sequencing in a study of blood T cells in healthy people across ages. PCR was performed a second time for about 7 to 11 cycles using a sample-barcoded 5' primer and a J-beta primer mix. The template-switch adaptor was a 5' adaptor with 12 random nucleotides. It tagged each cDNA molecule. TCRdb reprocessed the 5' RACE reads via MiXCR and lists one record per CDR3 protein. In the table there are around 900,000 distinct CDR3 sequences, 29% of which are singletons. Donation came from healthy Caucasian individuals in Russia who were aged roughly 6 to 95. Study conclusions and caveats: Both higher diversity and more naive CD4+ cells marked long-lived donors when set against aged donors.

V shed 6 bases and J shed 4 bases, with 16 bases lying between them. This CDR3 is built from 15 residues. CDR1 is WNHNN and CDR2 is SYGVQD in the germline V gene (reference sequence). This clonotype appeared many times. Its cognate antigen is unknown. The rearrangement uses TRBV10-1 and TRBJ2-1; the D gene is possibly TRBD2 (6 bases). The material sequenced was blood. The source is a woman of 80 years or more in good health. The CDR3 bases are TGCGCCAGCAGCGCGGGACTGACTTTTTACAATGAGCAGTTCTTC. It specifies CASSAGLTFYNEQFF.